The 7 T cell receptor beta chains in this list originate from one sample, sequenced in a study of early T cells in non-severe SARS-CoV-2 infection. TCRdb ran MiXCR on the 5' RACE reads and lists one entry per CDR3 protein. The data contain 30,000 to 40,000 distinct CDR3 sequences, under 7% of them singletons. The sequences come from whole blood, collected at baseline. These receptors were collected from an adult who was a healthcare worker with PCR-confirmed SARS-CoV-2 infection or an uninfected control (not recorded which).

This clonotype was counted only a few times. The V gene is TRBV12-3 or TRBV12-4, the J gene TRBJ1-2; no reliable D call. V gave up 5 bases and J gave up 4 bases, with 11 bases separating them. There are 13 residues in the CDR3. CDR3 in amino acids: CASSLDSGYGYTF. In nucleotides, the CDR3 is TGTGCCAGCAGTCTCGACTCAGGCTATGGCTACACCTTC.

At least ten counts were recorded for this clonotype. The V gene is TRBV28, the J gene TRBJ2-1, with no clear D. The CDR3 runs to 14 residues. V was cut by 6 bases and J by 6 bases, with 15 bases left in between. CDR1 is MDHEN, CDR2 SYDVKM, per germline. In DNA form, the CDR3 reads TGTGCCAGCAGCCCCTCCAGGTTGGGCAATGAGCAGTTCTTC. Protein product: CASSPSRLGNEQFF.

The chain is built from TRBV6-2 or TRBV6-3 and TRBJ2-2, with a possible D match to TRBD2 (6 bases). In germline, CDR1 is MNHEY, CDR2 SVGEGT. The CDR3 contains 14 residues. The ends were cut back, 2 bases at V and 6 bases at J, with 10 bases in the middle. The CDR3 coding sequence is TGTGCCAGCAGTTACGGACGGGAGCCCGGGGAGCTGTTTTTT. The encoded protein is CASSYGREPGELFF.

By proportion, this clonotype is medium-sized. V and J are TRBV27 and TRBJ2-7; D is uncertain. In germline, CDR1 is MNHEY, CDR2 SMNVEV (reference sequence). The CDR3 covers 13 residues. With 2 bases removed from V and 1 base from J, the gap between germline ends came to 6 bases. For the CDR3, the DNA is TGTGCCAGCAGTTTAGCCAGGTCCTACGAGCAGTACTTC. Its translation: CASSLARSYEQYF.

The chain links TRBV9 to TRBJ2-7, with D unresolved. The CDR3 totals 13 residues. Germline CDR1 and CDR2: SGDLS and YYNGEE. Between the trimmed V and J ends, which lost 0 bases and 4 bases, there was a span of 8 bases. CDR3 nucleotide sequence: TGTGCCAGCAGCGTAGACGGAGAATACGAGCAGTACTTC. This encodes CASSVDGEYEQYF.

This clonotype was observed at least ten times. The genes are TRBV28 and TRBJ2-7, with D possibly matching TRBD2 (5 bases). The CDR3 totals 15 residues. Looked up from germline, CDR1 is MDHEN and CDR2 is SYDVKM. Trimming pared 4 bases from V and 3 bases from J, leaving 16 bases between. The CDR3 loop is CASSSQRLIGYEQYF. CDR3 sequence (DNA): TGTGCCAGCAGTTCCCAGCGACTAATTGGCTACGAGCAGTACTTC.

There are a few counts of this clonotype. The CDR3 DNA sequence: TGTGCCAGCAGCTTAGGCAGGGCCTACACCGGGGAGCTGTTTTTT. Its protein is CASSLGRAYTGELFF. This chain links TRBV7-2 with TRBJ2-2, with D tentatively TRBD1 (5 bases). The CDR3 consists of 15 residues. CDR1 SGHTA and CDR2 FQGNSA come from the germline V gene. Trimming removed 1 base at V and 3 bases at J, with 9 bases between.